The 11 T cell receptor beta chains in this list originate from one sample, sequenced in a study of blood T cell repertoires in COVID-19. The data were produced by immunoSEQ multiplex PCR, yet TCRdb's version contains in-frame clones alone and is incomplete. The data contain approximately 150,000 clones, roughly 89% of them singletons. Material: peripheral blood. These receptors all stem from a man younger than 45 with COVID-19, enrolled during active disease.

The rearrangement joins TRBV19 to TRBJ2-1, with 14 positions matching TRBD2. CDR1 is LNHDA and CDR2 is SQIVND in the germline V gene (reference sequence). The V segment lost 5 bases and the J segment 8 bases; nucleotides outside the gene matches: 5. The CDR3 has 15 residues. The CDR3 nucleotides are TGTGCCAGTAGTGCCGGGACTAGCGGGAGATATGAGCAGTTCTTC. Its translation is CASSAGTSGRYEQFF.

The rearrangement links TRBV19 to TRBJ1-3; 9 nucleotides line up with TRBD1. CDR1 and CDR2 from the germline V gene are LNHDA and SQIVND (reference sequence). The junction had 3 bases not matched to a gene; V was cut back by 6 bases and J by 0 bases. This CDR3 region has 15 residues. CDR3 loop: CASRSTGGSGNTIYF. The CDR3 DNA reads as TGTGCCAGTAGATCGACAGGGGGCTCTGGAAACACCATATATTTT.

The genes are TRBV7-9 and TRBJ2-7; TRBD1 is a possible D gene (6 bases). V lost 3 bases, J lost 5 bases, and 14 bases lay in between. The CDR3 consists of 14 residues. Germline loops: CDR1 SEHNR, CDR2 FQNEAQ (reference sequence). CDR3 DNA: TGTGCCAGCAGCTTGAGGGGGACCGGGGACGAGCAGTACTTC. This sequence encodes CASSLRGTGDEQYF.

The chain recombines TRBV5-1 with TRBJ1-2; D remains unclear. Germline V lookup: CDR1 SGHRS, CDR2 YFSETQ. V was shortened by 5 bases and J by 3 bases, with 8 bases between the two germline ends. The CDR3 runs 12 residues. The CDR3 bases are TGCGCCAGCAGAGAAACGGACTATGGCTACACCTTC. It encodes CASRETDYGYTF.

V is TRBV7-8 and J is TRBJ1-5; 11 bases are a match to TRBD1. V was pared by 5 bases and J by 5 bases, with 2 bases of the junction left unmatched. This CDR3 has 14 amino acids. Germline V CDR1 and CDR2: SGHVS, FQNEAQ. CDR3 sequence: CASSEGQGDQPQHF. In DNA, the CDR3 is TGTGCCAGCAGCGAGGGACAGGGGGATCAGCCCCAGCATTTT.

CDR3 protein: CASRAGGPTGELFF. CDR3 DNA: TGTGCCAGCAGGGCGGGAGGGCCCACCGGGGAGCTGTTTTTT. The genes are TRBV28 and TRBJ2-2; TRBD2 agrees at 9 bases. Losses at the gene ends were 6 bases for V and 4 bases for J; bases not matched to a gene: 3. CDR1 is MDHEN, CDR2 SYDVKM, per germline. The CDR3 length is 14 residues.

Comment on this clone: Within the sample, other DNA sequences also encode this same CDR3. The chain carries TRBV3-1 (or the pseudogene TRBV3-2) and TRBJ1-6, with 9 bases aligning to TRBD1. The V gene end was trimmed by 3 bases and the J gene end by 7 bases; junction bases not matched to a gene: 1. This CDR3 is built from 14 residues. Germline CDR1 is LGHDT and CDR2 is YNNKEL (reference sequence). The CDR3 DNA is TGTGCCAGCAGCCAGGGACAGGGAAATTCACCCCTCCACTTT. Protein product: CASSQGQGNSPLHF.

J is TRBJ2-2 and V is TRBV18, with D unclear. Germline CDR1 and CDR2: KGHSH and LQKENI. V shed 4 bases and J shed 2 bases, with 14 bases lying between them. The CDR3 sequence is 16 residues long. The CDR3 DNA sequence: TGTGCCAGCTCACTGCACCCCCCCAGAAACACCGGGGAGCTGTTTTTT. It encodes CASSLHPPRNTGELFF.

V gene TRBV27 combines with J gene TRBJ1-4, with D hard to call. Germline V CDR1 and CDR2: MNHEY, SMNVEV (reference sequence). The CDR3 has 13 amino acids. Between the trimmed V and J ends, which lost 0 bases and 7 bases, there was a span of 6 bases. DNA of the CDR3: TGTGCCAGCAGTTTATCGCCGGGTGAAAAACTGTTTTTT. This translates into CASSLSPGEKLFF.

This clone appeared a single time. This chain's CDR3 is CASSRAGYTGELFF. As DNA, the CDR3 is TGTGCCAGTAGTAGAGCAGGTTACACCGGGGAGCTGTTTTTT. The chain couples TRBV19 to TRBJ2-2; D ambiguous. The length of the CDR3 is 14 residues. Germline V CDR1 and CDR2: LNHDA, SQIVND (reference sequence). The germline V and J ends were trimmed by 4 bases and 3 bases, with 9 bases remaining between them.

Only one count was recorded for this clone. CDR3: CASSQGTGGNSPLHF. CDR3 nucleotide sequence: TGCGCCAGCAGCCAGGGGACAGGGGGAAATTCACCCCTCCACTTT. This chain links TRBV4-1 with TRBJ1-6; 11 nucleotides align to TRBD1. Germline lookup yields CDR1 MGHRA and CDR2 YSYEKL. The CDR3 is 15 amino acids. V lost 3 bases and J lost 7; bases outside the gene matches: 2.